These 5 T cell receptor beta chains were sequenced from one sample in a study of OX40 agonist ivuxolimab in advanced cancers. Only in-frame clones appear in the TCRdb table, and some are missing; sequencing was by immunoSEQ multiplex PCR. This sample has 70,000 or so clones; roughly 92% occur once, and the top ten carry 7.6%. The sample here was CD4+ or CD8+ T cells sorted from blood, taken in a trial of the OX40 agonist ivuxolimab. Receptor source: an adult with an advanced solid tumor such as melanoma, head and neck, liver or kidney cancer.

V usage is TRBV18 and J usage is TRBJ1-4; D is perhaps TRBD1 (5 bases). Per germline, CDR1 KGHSH and CDR2 LQKENI. The CDR3 has 15 amino acids. V was cut by 2 bases and J by 4 bases, with 11 bases left in between. The CDR3 here is CASSPGRQINEKLFF. CDR3 nucleotides: TGTGCCAGCTCACCAGGGAGACAGATTAATGAAAAACTGTTTTTT.

CDR3 coding DNA: TGTGCCAGCAGCTTAGAAGCAGGTCCTAGCTATGGCTACACCTTC. Translating it yields CASSLEAGPSYGYTF. The chain links TRBV7-3 to TRBJ1-2; D remains unclear. In germline, CDR1 is SGHTA, CDR2 FQGTGA. The length of the CDR3 is 15 residues. The V and J ends lost 2 bases and 4 bases respectively, with 14 bases between them.

This rearrangement joins TRBV29-1 to TRBJ1-2; 7 bases agree with TRBD1. CDR3 length: 12 amino acids. With 4 bases clipped from V and 4 bases from J, the junction kept 3 bases outside the gene matches. CDR1 and CDR2 (germline): SQVTM, ANQGSEA. DNA for the CDR3: TGCAGCGTTGGAGGGGGCAGCTATGGCTACACCTTC. Translating gives CSVGGGSYGYTF.

A single count supports this clone. This rearrangement joins TRBV15 to TRBJ2-1; TRBD1 matches at 7 bases. The trim removed 9 bases at V and 2 bases at J, leaving 4 bases unmatched. The germline gives CDR1 LNHNV, CDR2 YYDKDF (reference sequence). The CDR3 extends over 13 amino acids. CDR3 region: CATTGVTYNEQFF. The DNA of the CDR3 is TGTGCCACTACAGGGGTCACCTACAATGAGCAGTTCTTC. The entire variable domain, with the rest obtained from reference TRBV15 and TRBJ2-1, is as follows: DAMVIQNPRYQVTQFGKPVTLSCSQTLNHNVMYWYQQKSSQAPKLLFHYYDKDFNNEADTPDNFQSRRPNTSFCFLDIRSPGLGDTAMYLCATTGVTYNEQFFGPGTRLTVL.

The chain has TRBV5-1 and TRBJ2-7; no clear D. With 0 bases removed from V and 5 bases from J, the gap between germline ends came to 6 bases. The V gene's germline CDR1 is SGHRS and CDR2 YFSETQ. The CDR3 runs 12 residues. CDR3 sequence: CASSLGVDEQYF. The CDR3 DNA is TGCGCCAGCAGCTTGGGGGTTGACGAGCAGTACTTC.